This T cell receptor (beta chain) comes out of a study of OX40 agonist ivuxolimab in advanced cancers. Generated by immunoSEQ multiplex PCR, the TCRdb table keeps only in-frame clones and is missing some. This sample has nearly 80,000 clones, with 75% to 95% found just once. The CDR3 covers 14 residues. Germline lookup yields CDR1 LNHDA and CDR2 SQIVND (reference sequence). Trimming left V 3 bases short and J 7 bases short, with 15 bases between. The rearrangement joins TRBV19 to TRBJ1-2; D is undetermined. The sequencing used CD4+ or CD8+ T cells sorted from blood, collected in a trial of the OX40 agonist ivuxolimab. The receptor comes from an adult with an advanced solid tumor such as melanoma, head and neck, liver or kidney cancer. The CDR3 here is CASSMATTPSGYTF. In DNA form, the CDR3 reads TGTGCCAGTAGTATGGCTACAACGCCTAGTGGCTACACCTTC.